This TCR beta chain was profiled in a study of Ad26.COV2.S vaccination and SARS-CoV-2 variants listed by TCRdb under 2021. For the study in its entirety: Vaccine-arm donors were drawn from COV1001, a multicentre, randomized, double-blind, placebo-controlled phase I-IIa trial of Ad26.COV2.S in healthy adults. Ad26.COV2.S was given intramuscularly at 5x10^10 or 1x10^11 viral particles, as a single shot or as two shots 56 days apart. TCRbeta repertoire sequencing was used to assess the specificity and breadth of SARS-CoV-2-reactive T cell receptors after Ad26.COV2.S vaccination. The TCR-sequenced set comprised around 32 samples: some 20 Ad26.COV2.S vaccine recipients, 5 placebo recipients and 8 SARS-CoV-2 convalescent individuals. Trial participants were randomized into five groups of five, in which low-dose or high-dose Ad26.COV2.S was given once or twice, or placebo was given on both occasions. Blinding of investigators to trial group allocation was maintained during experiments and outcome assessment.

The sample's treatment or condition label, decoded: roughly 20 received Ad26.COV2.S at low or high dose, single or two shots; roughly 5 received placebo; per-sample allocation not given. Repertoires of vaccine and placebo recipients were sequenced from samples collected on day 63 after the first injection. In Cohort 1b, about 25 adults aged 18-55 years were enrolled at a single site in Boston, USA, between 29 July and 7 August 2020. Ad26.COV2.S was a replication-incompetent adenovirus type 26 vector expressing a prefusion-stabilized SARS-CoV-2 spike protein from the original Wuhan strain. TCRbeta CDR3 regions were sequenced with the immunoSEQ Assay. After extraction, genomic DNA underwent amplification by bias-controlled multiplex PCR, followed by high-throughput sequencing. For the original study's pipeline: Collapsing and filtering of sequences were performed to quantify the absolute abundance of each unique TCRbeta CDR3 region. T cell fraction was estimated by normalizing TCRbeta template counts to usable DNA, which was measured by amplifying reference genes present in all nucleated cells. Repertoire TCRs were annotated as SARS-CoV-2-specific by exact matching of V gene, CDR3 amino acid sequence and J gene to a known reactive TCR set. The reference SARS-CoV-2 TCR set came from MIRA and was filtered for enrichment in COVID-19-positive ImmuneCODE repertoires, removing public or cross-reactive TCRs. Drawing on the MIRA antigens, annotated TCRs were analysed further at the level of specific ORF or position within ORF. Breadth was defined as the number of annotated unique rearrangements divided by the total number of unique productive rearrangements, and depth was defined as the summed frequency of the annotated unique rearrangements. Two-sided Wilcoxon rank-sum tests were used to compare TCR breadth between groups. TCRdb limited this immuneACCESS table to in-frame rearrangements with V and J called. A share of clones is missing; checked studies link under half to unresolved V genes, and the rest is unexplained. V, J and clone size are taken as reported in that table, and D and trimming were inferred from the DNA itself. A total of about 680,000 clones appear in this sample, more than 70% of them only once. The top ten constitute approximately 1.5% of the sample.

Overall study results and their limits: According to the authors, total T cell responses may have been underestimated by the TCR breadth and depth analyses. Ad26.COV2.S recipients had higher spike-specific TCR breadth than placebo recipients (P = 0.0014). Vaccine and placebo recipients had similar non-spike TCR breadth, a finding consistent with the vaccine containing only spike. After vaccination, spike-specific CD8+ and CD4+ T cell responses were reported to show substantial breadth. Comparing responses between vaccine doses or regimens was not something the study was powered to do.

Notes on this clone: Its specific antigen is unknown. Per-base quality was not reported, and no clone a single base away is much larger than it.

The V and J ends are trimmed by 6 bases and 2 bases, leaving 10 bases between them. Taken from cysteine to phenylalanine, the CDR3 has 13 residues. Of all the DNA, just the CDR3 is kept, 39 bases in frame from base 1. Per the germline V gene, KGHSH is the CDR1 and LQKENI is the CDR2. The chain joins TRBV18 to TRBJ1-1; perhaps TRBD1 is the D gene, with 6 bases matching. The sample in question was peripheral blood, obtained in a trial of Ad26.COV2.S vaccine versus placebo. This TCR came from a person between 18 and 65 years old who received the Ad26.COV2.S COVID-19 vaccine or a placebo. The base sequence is TGTGCCAGCTCGACAGGCGCTAACACTGAAGCTTTCTTT. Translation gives CASSTGANTEAFF.